These 25 T cell receptor beta chains share one sample of origin, sequenced in a study of CD8+ T cells in alopecia areata. Documented treatment: oral pan-JAK inhibitor, 5-10 mg twice daily. TCR sequencing used cDNA made by reverse transcription of extracted RNA. Assay used: immunoSEQ multiplex PCR; TCRdb lists only in-frame clones, some missing. This sample has 200,000 or so clones, with 55% to 70% found just once. The sample in question was CD4+ T cells sorted from blood, obtained at week 24, from a patient treated with tofacitinib. The receptors were sampled from a human donor with alopecia areata.

Regarding this clone: The same CDR3 also results from other DNA sequences found in this sample. CDR3: CSVVRGRETQYF. In DNA, the CDR3 is TGCAGCGTTGTACGAGGGAGAGAGACCCAGTACTTC. The chain joins TRBV29-1 to TRBJ2-5, with a possible D match to TRBD2 (5 bases). CDR1 is SQVTM, CDR2 ANQGSEA, per germline. The CDR3 is 12 amino acids. Trimming shortened V by 4 bases and J by 4 bases, and 10 bases separated the two germline ends.

The J gene is TRBJ1-2, the V gene TRBV9, with TRBD1 as a possible D gene (5 bases). This CDR3 spans 14 amino acids. The V gene's germline CDR1 is SGDLS and CDR2 YYNGEE. The ends were cut back, 4 bases at V and 4 bases at J, with 14 bases in the middle. The CDR3 protein is CASSPFRDGYGYTF. The CDR3 DNA is TGTGCCAGCAGCCCGTTCCGGGACGGCTATGGCTACACCTTC.

V usage is TRBV5-1 and J usage is TRBJ2-1; D call uncertain. The length of the CDR3 is 15 residues. V shed 0 bases and J shed 0 bases, with 7 bases lying between them. The germline V gene has CDR1 SGHRS and CDR2 YFSETQ. CDR3 sequence (DNA): TGCGCCAGCAGCTTGGCTCTGAGCTCCTACAATGAGCAGTTCTTC. It yields the protein CASSLALSSYNEQFF. The complete variable domain, with remaining parts taken from reference TRBV5-1 and TRBJ2-1, reads KAGVTQTPRYLIKTRGQQVTLSCSPISGHRSVSWYQQTPGQGLQFLFEYFSETQRNKGNFPGRFSGRQFSNSRSEMNVSTLELGDSALYLCASSLALSSYNEQFFGPGTRLTVL.

This rearrangement joins TRBV5-1 to TRBJ1-1; 10 bases agree with TRBD1. The CDR3 consists of 16 residues. The germline V gene has CDR1 SGHRS and CDR2 YFSETQ. With 0 bases clipped from V and 3 bases from J, the junction kept 5 bases outside the gene matches. The CDR3 nucleotides read TGCGCCAGCAGCTTGGGGAGCGGGACAGGGGACACTGAAGCTTTCTTT. This codes for CASSLGSGTGDTEAFF.

The gene calls are TRBV10-3 and TRBJ2-6; 7 bases align to TRBD1. CDR1 is ENHRY, CDR2 SYGVKD, per germline. V shed 6 bases and J 0 bases; nucleotides not matched to a gene: 14. This CDR3 contains 19 residues. This CDR3 reads CAIRGRDSWPPSGANVLTF. In nucleotides, the CDR3 is TGTGCCATCAGGGGCCGGGACAGCTGGCCGCCCTCTGGGGCCAACGTCCTGACTTTC.

The J gene is TRBJ2-5, the V gene TRBV20-1; no clear D. The germline CDR1 and CDR2 sequences are DFQATT and SNEGSKA (reference sequence). Trimming cost V 2 bases and J 5 bases, with 6 bases left between them. The CDR3 spans 11 residues. Here the CDR3 reads CSARSLETQYF. CDR3 DNA: TGCAGTGCTAGATCGTTGGAGACCCAGTACTTC.

V and J are TRBV18 and TRBJ1-1; possibly TRBD1 for D (5 bases). CDR1 and CDR2 (germline): KGHSH, LQKENI. CDR3 length: 17 residues. Trimming pared 2 bases from V and 3 bases from J, leaving 19 bases between. The CDR3 bases are TGTGCCAGCTCACCAGTTTCACACACAGGTTCCGACACTGAAGCTTTCTTT. This sequence encodes CASSPVSHTGSDTEAFF.

The chain has TRBV30 and TRBJ2-7, with TRBD1 matching over 7 bases. Germline V CDR1 and CDR2: GTSNPN, SVGIG (reference sequence). The junction had 9 bases not matched to a gene; V was cut back by 3 bases and J by 1 base. This CDR3 region has 15 residues. CDR3 DNA: TGTGCCTGGAGCCCTGGGACAGACGATTCCTACGAGCAGTACTTC. Its protein product is CAWSPGTDDSYEQYF.

This chain connects TRBV5-1 to TRBJ2-1, with 7 bases lining up with TRBD2. V trimming: 1 base; J trimming: 3 bases; junction bases outside the gene matches: 4. CDR1 is SGHRS and CDR2 is YFSETQ in the germline V gene. The CDR3 has 15 residues. CDR3 protein: CASSLSGTNYNEQFF. DNA for the CDR3: TGCGCCAGCAGCTTGTCCGGGACTAACTACAATGAGCAGTTCTTC.

The J gene is TRBJ1-2, the V gene TRBV7-8; weak D call: TRBD1 (5 bases). The CDR3 runs 17 residues. Trimming left V 6 bases short and J 6 bases short, with 26 bases between. Germline V gives CDR1 SGHVS, CDR2 FQNEAQ. CDR3 region: CASSTNEPGTSMDGYTF. The CDR3 nucleotides are TGTGCCAGCAGTACCAACGAACCGGGGACTTCCATGGATGGCTACACCTTC.

The chain has TRBV9 and TRBJ2-5; no clear D. Looked up from germline, CDR1 is SGDLS and CDR2 is YYNGEE. CDR3 size: 12 residues. The V gene lost 4 bases and the J gene lost 8 bases, with 12 bases spanning the gap. The CDR3 nucleotides read TGTGCCAGCAGCCTCCGGACCCGAACCCAGTACTTC. It translates to CASSLRTRTQYF.

This chain uses TRBV5-1 with TRBJ1-1; D perhaps matches TRBD1 (5 bases). CDR1 and CDR2 from the germline V gene are SGHRS and YFSETQ. Trimming shortened V by 4 bases and J by 2 bases, and 9 bases separated the two germline ends. This CDR3 region has 13 residues. This chain's CDR3 is CASSQGVNTEAFF. The CDR3 region has the DNA TGCGCCAGCAGCCAAGGGGTTAACACTGAAGCTTTCTTT.

This clone has a handful of counts. The chain recombines TRBV5-4 with TRBJ1-2; 7 bases agree with TRBD1. The V gene end was trimmed by 6 bases and the J gene end by 6 bases; junction bases not matched to a gene: 17. The CDR3 contains 16 residues. Germline-derived CDR1 and CDR2 are SGHNT and YYREEE (reference sequence). CDR3 loop: CASTLGGPGQQNGYTF. CDR3 sequence (DNA): TGTGCCAGCACCTTAGGGGGACCGGGACAGCAAAATGGCTACACCTTC.

The chain has TRBV29-1 and TRBJ2-6; D is unresolved. Germline CDR1 SQVTM, CDR2 ANQGSEA. This CDR3 region has 15 residues. V was pared by 3 bases and J by 1 base, with 10 bases between. The chain's CDR3 is CSVDSGLSGANVLTF. The CDR3 coding sequence is TGCAGCGTTGATTCCGGCTTATCTGGGGCCAACGTCCTGACTTTC.

In its sample, this clone was seen once. The rearrangement uses TRBV15 and TRBJ2-3; 9 bases are shared with TRBD1. Per the germline V gene, CDR1 is LNHNV and CDR2 is YYDKDF (reference sequence). The CDR3 has 14 residues. Trimming removed 2 bases from V and 5 bases from J; junction bases left unmatched: 2. The DNA for the CDR3 is TGTGCCACCAGCAGAAGACAGGGGGAAGATACGCAGTATTTT. It yields the protein CATSRRQGEDTQYF.

This clone occurred a few times. The chain has TRBV11-2 and TRBJ2-2; 13 nucleotides line up with TRBD2. The CDR3 totals 16 residues. Germline V CDR1 and CDR2: SGHAT, FQNNGV. V trimming: 5 bases; J trimming: 4 bases; junction bases outside the gene matches: 4. The CDR3 DNA is TGTGCCAGCAGCGCCGGGACTAGCGGGGCCACCGGGGAGCTGTTTTTT. Its protein is CASSAGTSGATGELFF.

This chain connects TRBV25-1 to TRBJ2-7, with 7 bases lining up with TRBD1. This CDR3 is built from 13 residues. Trimming at V came to 8 bases and at J to 2 bases, leaving 6 bases not matched to a gene. Germline CDR1 reads MGHDK; CDR2 reads SYGVNS. For the CDR3, the DNA is TGTGCCAGCTCGGGACAGCGACCCTACGAGCAGTACTTC. It specifies CASSGQRPYEQYF.

The chain employs TRBV4-2 and TRBJ2-7, with TRBD2 identical over 14 bases. The CDR3 runs 17 residues. Unmatched junction bases numbered 10, after V lost 3 bases and J lost 6 bases. The germline CDR1 and CDR2 sequences are LGHNA and YNFKEQ. This CDR3 reads CASSQPGTSGSRSEQYF. CDR3 in DNA: TGTGCCAGCAGCCAGCCCGGGACTAGCGGGAGCCGAAGCGAGCAGTACTTC.

This chain uses TRBV29-1 with TRBJ1-1; unclear D gene. Germline V gene data show CDR1 as SQVTM and CDR2 as ANQGSEA. The CDR3 runs to 10 residues. The CDR3 region is CVGRNTEAFF. CDR3 nucleotide sequence: TGCGTCGGCCGGAACACTGAAGCTTTCTTT. The whole variable domain, remainder taken from reference TRBV29-1 and TRBJ1-1, is SAVISQKPSRDICQRGTSLTIQCQVDSQVTMMFWYRQQPGQSLTLIATANQGSEATYESGFVIDKFPISRPNLTFSTLTVSNMSPEDSSIYLCVGRNTEAFFGQGTRLTVV.

This clone was found once. The J gene is TRBJ2-7, the V gene TRBV10-3, with 7 nucleotides matching TRBD2. This CDR3 has 13 residues. V lost 3 bases, J lost 3 bases, and 2 bases stayed unmatched. CDR1 and CDR2 (germline): ENHRY, SYGVKD. The CDR3 DNA is TGTGCCATCAGTGAATGGGAGGGCTACGAGCAGTACTTC. Translating it yields CAISEWEGYEQYF.

This chain joins TRBV15 and TRBJ1-3; D remains unclear. V lost 3 bases and J 4 bases, leaving 13 bases between the germline ends. CDR1 is LNHNV, CDR2 YYDKDF, per germline (reference sequence). This CDR3 is built from 15 residues. The CDR3 bases are TGTGCCACCAGCAGGGCGGGCAGGTTGGGAAACACCATATATTTT. This encodes CATSRAGRLGNTIYF. The full variable domain, completed using reference TRBV15 and TRBJ1-3, is DAMVIQNPRYQVTQFGKPVTLSCSQTLNHNVMYWYQQKSSQAPKLLFHYYDKDFNNEADTPDNFQSRRPNTSFCFLDIRSPGLGDTAMYLCATSRAGRLGNTIYFGEGSWLTVV.

The J gene is TRBJ1-1, the V gene TRBV25-1; D unresolved. Trimming took off 3 bases at V and 8 bases at J, with 16 bases between the two ends. This CDR3 comprises 14 residues. Germline V gene lookup returns CDR1 MGHDK and CDR2 SYGVNS. CDR3 protein: CASSDPPETPEAFF. In nucleotides, the CDR3 is TGTGCCAGCAGTGATCCCCCCGAGACACCCGAAGCTTTCTTT.

This clone was counted a single time. This rearrangement joins TRBV30 to TRBJ2-7; 9 nucleotides align to TRBD2. CDR3 length: 13 amino acids. Germline V gene sequence: CDR1 GTSNPN, CDR2 SVGIG (reference sequence). Trimming took 2 bases from V and 3 from J; bases not matched to a gene: 2. In nucleotides, the CDR3 is TGTGCCTGGAGTCTAGCGGGAAGCTACGAGCAGTACTTC. Translating it yields CAWSLAGSYEQYF.

The V and J genes are TRBV30 and TRBJ2-5, with D possibly being TRBD1 or TRBD2 (5 bases each). CDR3 size: 13 residues. V lost 5 bases to trimming and J lost 1 base, with 11 bases between them. Per germline, CDR1 GTSNPN and CDR2 SVGIG (reference sequence). The CDR3 DNA sequence: TGTGCCTGGGGAGGCGACAGCCAAGAGACCCAGTACTTC. Translation: CAWGGDSQETQYF.

The CDR3 DNA is TGCGCCAGCAGTACCGGGACAGGGTGGAGCGAGCAGTACTTC. It is translated as CASSTGTGWSEQYF. The chain is built from TRBV5-1 and TRBJ2-7; 9 bases fit TRBD1. The germline V gene has CDR1 SGHRS and CDR2 YFSETQ. The CDR3 runs to 14 residues. V shed 5 bases, J shed 6 bases, and the junction held 9 bases outside the gene matches. Together with reference TRBV5-1 and TRBJ2-7, the CDR3 gives the full variable domain: KAGVTQTPRYLIKTRGQQVTLSCSPISGHRSVSWYQQTPGQGLQFLFEYFSETQRNKGNFPGRFSGRQFSNSRSEMNVSTLELGDSALYLCASSTGTGWSEQYFGPGTRLTVT.